This is a list of T cell receptor beta chains from one sample in a study of neoadjuvant nivolumab and ipilimumab in lung cancer. Libraries were prepared by immunoSEQ multiplex PCR; TCRdb keeps only in-frame clonotypes and omits some of them. The table has 25,000 to 35,000 clones, 92% seen once. The source material was peripheral blood, sampled after neoadjuvant nivolumab, alone or with ipilimumab, at or shortly before surgery. These receptors all come from an adult with non-small cell lung cancer. The CDR3 runs from the conserved cysteine through the conserved F or W. D genes are given only for firm matches. Part of the rows lack a size; the others show once, few, many or a class for expanded clones.

NA	TRBV7-9	NA	TRBJ2-4	TGTGCCAGCAGCTCCCAGGGGATCGCCAAAAACATTCAGTACTTC	CASSSQGIAKNIQYF
NA	TRBV5-1	NA	TRBJ2-7	TGCGCCAGCAGCCCCATCGGTGGGTCCTACGAGCAGTACTTC	CASSPIGGSYEQYF
TRBD2	TRBV5-6	NA	TRBJ2-7	TGTGCCAGCAGCTACCTTAGCGGGGGGCTTACCTACGAGCAGTACTTC	CASSYLSGGLTYEQYF
TRBD1	TRBV6-5	NA	TRBJ1-1	TGTGCCAGCAGGCACCGGACAGGGGCTACCCTTAGAGCTTTCTTT	CASRHRTGATLRAFF
TRBD2	TRBV5-5	NA	TRBJ2-6	TGTGCCAGCAGCCCCCGGACTAGCGGGGGGCTTAGTGGGGCCAACGTCCTGACTTTC	CASSPRTSGGLSGANVLTF
NA	TRBV6-5	NA	TRBJ1-2	TGTGCCAGCAGTTACTCGACTGCCCACTATGGCTACACCTTC	CASSYSTAHYGYTF
NA	TRBV14	NA	TRBJ2-6	TGTGCCAGCAGGCCTCCCGGACACACGTCCTCTGGGGCCAACGTCCTGACTTTC	CASRPPGHTSSGANVLTF
TRBD2	TRBV25-1	NA	TRBJ2-3	TGTGCCAGCAGTGTACAAGCGGGACTAACAGATACGCAGTATTTT	CASSVQAGLTDTQYF
NA	TRBV9	NA	TRBJ1-1	TGTGCCAGCAGCGTATACGGGACGGCGAACACTGAAGCTTTCTTT	CASSVYGTANTEAFF
TRBD2	TRBV28	NA	TRBJ2-7	TGTGCCAGCAGTTCCCGACTAGCGGGAGGGCCCTCCTTTCACGAGCAGTACTTC	CASSSRLAGGPSFHEQYF
NA	TRBV29-1	NA	TRBJ1-1	TGCAGCGTTGAAGAGGACACCAACACTGAAGCTTTCTTT	CSVEEDTNTEAFF
TRBD1	TRBV5-4	NA	TRBJ2-1	TGTGCCAGCAGCTCGGGACAGGGAAGGGTCAATGAGCAGTTCTTC	CASSSGQGRVNEQFF
NA	TRBV27	NA	TRBJ2-6	TGTGCCAGCAGTTGGGCTGGGGCCAACGTCCTGACTTTC	CASSWAGANVLTF
TRBD2	TRBV5-1	NA	TRBJ2-7	TGCGCCAGCAGAGCAGGCGGGAGCTCCTACGAGCAGTACTTC	CASRAGGSSYEQYF
NA	TRBV28	NA	TRBJ2-7	TGTGCCAGCAGTTTCGACCCGTCCTACGAGCAGTACTTC	CASSFDPSYEQYF
NA	TRBV15	once	TRBJ2-5	TGTGCCACCAGCAGGGGGGCGGGAGAAGAGACCCAGTACTTC	CATSRGAGEETQYF
TRBD1	TRBV5-1	NA	TRBJ1-1	TGCGCCAGCAGCCCGACAGGGTTCACTGAAGCTTTCTTT	CASSPTGFTEAFF
TRBD1	TRBV13	NA	TRBJ1-2	TGTGCCAGCAGTTCCCCGGGACAGAGTAACTATGGCTACACCTTC	CASSSPGQSNYGYTF
NA	TRBV5-4	NA	TRBJ2-3	TGTGCCAGCAGCTTGGCCGGTAGCACAGATACGCAGTATTTT	CASSLAGSTDTQYF
NA	TRBV14	NA	TRBJ2-3	TGTGCCAGCAGCCTTCTTCAAACTGCCACAGATACGCAGTATTTT	CASSLLQTATDTQYF
NA	TRBV5-4	NA	TRBJ2-5	TGTGCCAGCAGCTTATTTAGCGGAGGGGCGCGGGAGACCCAGTACTTC	CASSLFSGGARETQYF
TRBD1	TRBV6-5	NA	TRBJ2-1	TGTGCCAGCAAAAGGGGGCGATTCAATGAGCAGTTCTTC	CASKRGRFNEQFF
TRBD1	TRBV6-1	NA	TRBJ1-1	TGTGCCAGCAGTGGAACAGGGGGCAGGGGGGAAGCTTTCTTT	CASSGTGGRGEAFF
NA	TRBV4-1	NA	TRBJ1-5	TGCGCCAGCAGCCCACATACAGGGCTCGGGGGCAATCAGCCCCAGCATTTT	CASSPHTGLGGNQPQHF
NA	TRBV5-1	NA	TRBJ2-7	TGCGCCAGCAGATCCTCCTTTTCGGGAATGGTCCCTGACGAGCAGTACTTC	CASRSSFSGMVPDEQYF
TRBD2	TRBV7-3	NA	TRBJ2-2	TGTGCCAGCAGCTTGGGAGGGTCCGGGGAGCTGTTTTTT	CASSLGGSGELFF
NA	TRBV14	NA	TRBJ2-1	TGTGCCAGCAGCCCTACTTGGGGCCAGGCACAAACCAATGAGCAGTTCTTC	CASSPTWGQAQTNEQFF
NA	TRBV18	NA	TRBJ2-5	TGTGCCAGCTCACGATCGGGGGCGCAAGAGACCCAGTACTTC	CASSRSGAQETQYF
NA	TRBV15	NA	TRBJ2-1	TGTGCCACCAGCAGAGAGCTCGGCAGGGTCGGCAATGAGCAGTTCTTC	CATSRELGRVGNEQFF
NA	TRBV10-3	NA	TRBJ1-4	TGTGCCATCAGTGAGTCGACGGCAGGTGCTAATGAAAAACTGTTTTTT	CAISESTAGANEKLFF
TRBD1	TRBV7-8	NA	TRBJ1-2	TGTGCCAGCAGCCCGGGGACAGGGCGGCTCTATGGCTACACCTTC	CASSPGTGRLYGYTF
NA	TRBV7-9	NA	TRBJ1-1	TGTGCCAGCAGCTTACGGGGGGAAGCTTTCTTT	CASSLRGEAFF
NA	TRBV29-1	NA	TRBJ1-1	TGCAGCGTCAGGGTAGGGGTGAACACTGAAGCTTTCTTT	CSVRVGVNTEAFF
NA	TRBV5-6	NA	TRBJ1-4	TGTGCCAGCAGCTTCACAAACTTTGACGGAAGGGAAAAACTGTTTTTT	CASSFTNFDGREKLFF
NA	TRBV7-2	NA	TRBJ1-2	TGTGCCAGCAGTCGTAATTTGGGGAGCAGCTACACCTTC	CASSRNLGSSYTF
NA	TRBV5-1	NA	TRBJ2-7	TGCGCCAGCAGCTTGGGGCCCCTGCGGGACGAGCAGTACTTC	CASSLGPLRDEQYF